This T cell receptor beta chain was captured by sequencing in a study of T-cell memory formation after mild COVID-19. Study-wide background: Most TCR clusters belonged to a single donor.

Using its own MiXCR run on the 5' RACE reads, TCRdb lists one record per CDR3 protein. The sample consists of under 35,000 distinct CDR3 sequences, about 16% of them appearing once. This clonotype was observed at least ten times. The antigen remains unidentified. Trimming shortened V by 2 bases and J by 7 bases, and 11 bases separated the two germline ends. Germline CDR1 SGHTA, CDR2 FQGTGA. This CDR3 has 14 amino acids. Findings of the study overall: CD4+ clones that contracted lay mainly in CM and EM; CD8+ ones lay in EMRA.

The TCR comes from an adult who had mild COVID-19 (a few samples of this study predate the infection). Cell type and time point are not known. The chain uses TRBV7-3 and TRBJ2-2; possibly TRBD1 for D (5 bases). The material sequenced was PBMCs or a T cell subset sorted from them (not recorded which). CDR3 residues: CASSLSRDGGELFF. The DNA of the CDR3 is TGTGCCAGCAGCTTATCCAGGGATGGCGGGGAGCTGTTTTTT.